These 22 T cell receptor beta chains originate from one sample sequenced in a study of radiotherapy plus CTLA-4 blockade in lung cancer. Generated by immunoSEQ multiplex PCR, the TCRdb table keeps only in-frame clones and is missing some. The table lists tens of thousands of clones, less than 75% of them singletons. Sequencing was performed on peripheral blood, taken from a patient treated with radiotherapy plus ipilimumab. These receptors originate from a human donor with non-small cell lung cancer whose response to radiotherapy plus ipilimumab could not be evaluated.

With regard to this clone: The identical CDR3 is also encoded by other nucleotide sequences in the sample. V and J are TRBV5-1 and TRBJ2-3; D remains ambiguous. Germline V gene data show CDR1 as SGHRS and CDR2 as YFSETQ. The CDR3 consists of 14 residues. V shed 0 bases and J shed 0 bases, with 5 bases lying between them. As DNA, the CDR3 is TGCGCCAGCAGCTTGGATAGTAGCACAGATACGCAGTATTTT. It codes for CASSLDSSTDTQYF.

CDR3 bases: TGTGCCAGCAGCTTACCTATTGGGCTAGCGTACAATGAGCAGTTCTTC. Translation gives CASSLPIGLAYNEQFF. This sequence joins TRBV5-4 and TRBJ2-1; a weak D match, TRBD2 (6 bases). Per the germline V gene, CDR1 is SGHNT and CDR2 is YYREEE (reference sequence). CDR3 size: 16 residues. The ends were cut back, 2 bases at V and 4 bases at J, with 16 bases in the middle.

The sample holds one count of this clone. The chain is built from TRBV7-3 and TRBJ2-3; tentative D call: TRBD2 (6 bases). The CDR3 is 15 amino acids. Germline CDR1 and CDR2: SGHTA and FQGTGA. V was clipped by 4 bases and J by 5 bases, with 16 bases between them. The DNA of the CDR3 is TGTGCCAGCAGCTCGAGAGGCGGGAACGTAGATACGCAGTATTTT. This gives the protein CASSSRGGNVDTQYF.

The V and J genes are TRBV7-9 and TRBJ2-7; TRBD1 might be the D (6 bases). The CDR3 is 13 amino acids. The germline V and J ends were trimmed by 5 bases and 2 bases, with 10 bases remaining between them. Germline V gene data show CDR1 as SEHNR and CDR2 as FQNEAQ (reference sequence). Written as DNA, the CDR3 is TGTGCCAGCAGCCCATGGGACACCTACGAGCAGTACTTC. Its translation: CASSPWDTYEQYF.

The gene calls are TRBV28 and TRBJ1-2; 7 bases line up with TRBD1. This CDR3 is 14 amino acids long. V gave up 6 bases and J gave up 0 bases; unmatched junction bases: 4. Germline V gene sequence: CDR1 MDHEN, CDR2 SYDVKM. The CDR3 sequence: CASSHGQANYGYTF. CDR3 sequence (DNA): TGTGCCAGCAGCCATGGACAGGCTAACTATGGCTACACCTTC.

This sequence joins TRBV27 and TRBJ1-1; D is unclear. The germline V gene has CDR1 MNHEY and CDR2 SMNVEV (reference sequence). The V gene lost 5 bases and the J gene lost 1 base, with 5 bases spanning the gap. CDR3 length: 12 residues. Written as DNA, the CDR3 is TGTGCCAGCAGTAGAGGGAACACTGAAGCTTTCTTT. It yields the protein CASSRGNTEAFF.

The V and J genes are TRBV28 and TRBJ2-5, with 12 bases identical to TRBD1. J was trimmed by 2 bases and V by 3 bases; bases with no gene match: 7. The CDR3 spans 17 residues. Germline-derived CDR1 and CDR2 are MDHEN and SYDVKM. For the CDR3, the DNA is TGTGCCAGCAGTTTCGGGACAGGGGGCCTCATTCAAGAGACCCAGTACTTC. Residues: CASSFGTGGLIQETQYF. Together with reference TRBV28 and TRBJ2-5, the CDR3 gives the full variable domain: DVKVTQSSRYLVKRTGEKVFLECVQDMDHENMFWYRQDPGLGLRLIYFSYDVKMKEKGDIPEGYSVSREKKERFSLILESASTNQTSMYLCASSFGTGGLIQETQYFGPGTRLLVL.

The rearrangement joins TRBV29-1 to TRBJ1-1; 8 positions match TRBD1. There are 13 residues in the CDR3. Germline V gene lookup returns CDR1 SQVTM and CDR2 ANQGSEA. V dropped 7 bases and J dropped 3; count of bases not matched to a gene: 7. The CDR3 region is CSGAGGTDTEAFF. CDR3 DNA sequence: TGCAGCGGTGCAGGGGGCACAGACACTGAAGCTTTCTTT.

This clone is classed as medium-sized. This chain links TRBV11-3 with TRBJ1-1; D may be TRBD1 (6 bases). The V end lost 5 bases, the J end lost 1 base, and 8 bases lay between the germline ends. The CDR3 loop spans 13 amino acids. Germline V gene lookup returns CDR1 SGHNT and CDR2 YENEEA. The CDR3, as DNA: TGTGCCAGCAGCGGACAGAGGAACACTGAAGCTTTCTTT. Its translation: CASSGQRNTEAFF. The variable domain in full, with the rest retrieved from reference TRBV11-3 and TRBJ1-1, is EAGVVQSPRYKIIEKKQPVAFWCNPISGHNTLYWYLQNLGQGPELLIRYENEEAVDDSQLPKDRFSAERLKGVDSTLKIQPAELGDSAVYLCASSGQRNTEAFFGQGTRLTVV.

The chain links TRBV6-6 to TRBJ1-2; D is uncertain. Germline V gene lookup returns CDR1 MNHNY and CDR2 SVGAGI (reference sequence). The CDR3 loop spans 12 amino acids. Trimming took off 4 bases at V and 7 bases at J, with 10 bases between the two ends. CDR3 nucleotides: TGTGCCAGCAGTTTAACTCTCTCTGGCTACACCTTC. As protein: CASSLTLSGYTF.

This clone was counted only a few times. CDR3 loop: CASDRDRRIGYGYTF. CDR3 DNA: TGTGCCAGTGATCGGGACAGGCGTATTGGGTATGGCTACACCTTC. V usage is TRBV6-1 and J usage is TRBJ1-2, with 8 bases that match TRBD1. With 9 bases clipped from V and 5 bases from J, the junction kept 14 bases outside the gene matches. The CDR3 runs to 15 residues. The germline V gene has CDR1 MNHNS and CDR2 SASEGT.

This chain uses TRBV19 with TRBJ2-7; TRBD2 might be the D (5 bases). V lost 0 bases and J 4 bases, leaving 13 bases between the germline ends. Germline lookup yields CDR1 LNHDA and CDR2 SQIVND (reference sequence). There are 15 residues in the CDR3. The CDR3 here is CASSIDGGGLYEQYF. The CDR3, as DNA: TGTGCCAGTAGTATAGATGGAGGCGGGTTGTACGAGCAGTACTTC.

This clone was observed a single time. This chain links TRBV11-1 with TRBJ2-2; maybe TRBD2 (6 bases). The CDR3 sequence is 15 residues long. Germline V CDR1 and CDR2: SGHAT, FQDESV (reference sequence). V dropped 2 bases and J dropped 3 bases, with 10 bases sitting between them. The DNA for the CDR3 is TGTGCCAGCAGCTTACAGGGAGGAGACACCGGGGAGCTGTTTTTT. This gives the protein CASSLQGGDTGELFF.

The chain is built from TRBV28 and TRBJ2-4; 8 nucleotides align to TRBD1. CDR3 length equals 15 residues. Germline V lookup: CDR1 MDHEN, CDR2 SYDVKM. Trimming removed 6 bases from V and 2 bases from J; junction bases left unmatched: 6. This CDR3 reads CASSPRQGTKNIQYF. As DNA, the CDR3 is TGTGCCAGCAGCCCTAGACAGGGGACCAAAAACATTCAGTACTTC.

In DNA form, the CDR3 reads TGTGCCAGCAGCCCCGGGGTTACTAGCGGGCAAGAGACCCAGTACTTC. Translated: CASSPGVTSGQETQYF. The J gene is TRBJ2-5, the V gene TRBV14; 9 nucleotides line up with TRBD2. Germline trimming cut 4 bases from V and 2 bases from J; bases unmatched to any gene: 8. CDR1 and CDR2 (germline): SGHDN, FVKESK. This CDR3 contains 16 residues.

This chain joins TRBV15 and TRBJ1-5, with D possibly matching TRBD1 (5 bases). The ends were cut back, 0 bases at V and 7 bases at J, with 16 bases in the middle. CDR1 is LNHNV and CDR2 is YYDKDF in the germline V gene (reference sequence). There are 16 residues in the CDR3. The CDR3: CATSRDPPQGGQPQHF. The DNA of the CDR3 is TGTGCCACCAGCAGAGATCCCCCGCAGGGCGGACAGCCCCAGCATTTT.

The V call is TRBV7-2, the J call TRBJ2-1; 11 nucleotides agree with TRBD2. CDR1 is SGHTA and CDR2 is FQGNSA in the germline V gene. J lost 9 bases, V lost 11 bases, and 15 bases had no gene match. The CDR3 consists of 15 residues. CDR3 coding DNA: TGTGCCGGATTTAGCGGGGGGGCCAATGAAGGTGAGCAGTTCTTC. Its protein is CAGFSGGANEGEQFF.

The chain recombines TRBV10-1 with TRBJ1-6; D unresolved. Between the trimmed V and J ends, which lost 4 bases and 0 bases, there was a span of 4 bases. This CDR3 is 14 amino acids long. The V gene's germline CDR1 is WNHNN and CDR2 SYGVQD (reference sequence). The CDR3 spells CASSVSSYNSPLHF. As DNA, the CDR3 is TGCGCCAGCAGTGTTAGCTCCTATAATTCACCCCTCCACTTT.

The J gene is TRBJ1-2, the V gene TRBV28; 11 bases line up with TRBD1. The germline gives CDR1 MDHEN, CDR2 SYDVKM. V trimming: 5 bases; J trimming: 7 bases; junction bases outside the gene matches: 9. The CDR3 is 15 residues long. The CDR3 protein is CASSTDGQGAFGYTF. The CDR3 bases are TGTGCCAGCAGTACCGACGGACAGGGGGCCTTTGGCTACACCTTC.

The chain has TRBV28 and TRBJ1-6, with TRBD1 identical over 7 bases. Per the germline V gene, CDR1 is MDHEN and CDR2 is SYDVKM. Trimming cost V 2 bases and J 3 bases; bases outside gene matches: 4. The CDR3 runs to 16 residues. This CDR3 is CASSLQGDHYNSPLHF. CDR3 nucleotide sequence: TGTGCCAGCAGTTTACAGGGGGACCACTATAATTCACCCCTCCACTTT. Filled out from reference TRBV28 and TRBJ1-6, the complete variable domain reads DVKVTQSSRYLVKRTGEKVFLECVQDMDHENMFWYRQDPGLGLRLIYFSYDVKMKEKGDIPEGYSVSREKKERFSLILESASTNQTSMYLCASSLQGDHYNSPLHFGNGTRLTVT.

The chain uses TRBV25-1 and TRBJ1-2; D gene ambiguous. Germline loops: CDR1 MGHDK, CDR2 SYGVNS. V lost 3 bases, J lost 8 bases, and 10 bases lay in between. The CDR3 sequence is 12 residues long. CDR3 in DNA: TGTGCCAGCAGTGACGGAGCGCTGGGCTACACCTTC. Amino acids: CASSDGALGYTF.

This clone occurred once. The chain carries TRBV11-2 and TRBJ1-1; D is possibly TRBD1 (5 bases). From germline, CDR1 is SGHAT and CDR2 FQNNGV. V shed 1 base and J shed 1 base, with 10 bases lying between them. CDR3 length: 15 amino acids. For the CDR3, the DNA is TGTGCCAGCAGCTTAGTCCCAGGGAAGAACACTGAAGCTTTCTTT. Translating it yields CASSLVPGKNTEAFF.